Sequencing of this T cell receptor (beta chain) was carried out in a study of regulatory T cells in long-lasting Graves disease. Assembly of TCR beta libraries relied on iRepertoire HTBI primers together with Arm-PCR of CDR3 regions. As originally analysed: Among the samples, 60 to 75 TRBV and about 15 TRBJ segments were identified. Each CDR3 protein gets one entry after TCRdb re-called the multiplex PCR reads with MiXCR. V and J calls and clone size were set by TCRdb, not the authors. The table records a few hundred thousand distinct CDR3 sequences, 20% of them present only once. General study points: There was favoring of TRBV28, TRBJ1-2 and TRBJ2-5 in persistent disease. Patients with persistent Graves' had lower TCR diversity than newly diagnosed patients.

Many counts were recorded for this clonotype. Its antigen is not identified. Time point given: newly diagnosed GD, antithyroid drugs for less than 3 months. Scientists built the TCR library using RNA that was extracted from PBMCs. The germline V gene encodes CDR1 SGHTA and CDR2 FQGNSA. The V gene lost 3 bases and the J gene lost 2 bases, with 29 bases spanning the gap. The CDR3 totals 21 residues. This chain uses TRBV7-2 with TRBJ2-1, with D possibly being TRBD2 (7 bases). This receptor was identified in a female donor with Graves disease. The sequences come from peripheral blood mononuclear cells (PBMCs), collected at new diagnosis, from a patient treated with antithyroid drugs. CDR3: CASSLGGRGGPPLRTYNEQFF. The DNA for the CDR3 is TGTGCCAGCAGCTTGGGAGGGAGGGGGGGACCCCCCCTAAGAACCTACAATGAGCAGTTCTTC.